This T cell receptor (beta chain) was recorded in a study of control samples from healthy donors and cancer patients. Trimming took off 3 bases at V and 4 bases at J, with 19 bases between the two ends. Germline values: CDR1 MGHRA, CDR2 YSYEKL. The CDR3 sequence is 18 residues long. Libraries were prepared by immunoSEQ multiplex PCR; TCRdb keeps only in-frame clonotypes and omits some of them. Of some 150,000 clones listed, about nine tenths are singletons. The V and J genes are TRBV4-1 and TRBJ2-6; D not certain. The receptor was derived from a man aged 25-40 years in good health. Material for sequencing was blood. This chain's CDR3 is CASSQLDMGFAGANVLTF. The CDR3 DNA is TGCGCCAGCAGCCAGCTTGACATGGGCTTTGCCGGGGCCAACGTCCTGACTTTC.